Below, 12 T cell receptor beta chains from the same sample are listed, as sequenced in a study of T cells after yellow fever vaccination. TCRdb called the 5' RACE reads again in MiXCR, with one record for every CDR3 protein. Of some 670,000 distinct CDR3 sequences in the sample, roughly 12% were seen once. The sample consisted of PBMCs, taken on the day of the yellow fever booster vaccination. Every receptor here comes from a man aged 30 to 39 who received the YFV17D yellow fever vaccine.

The J gene is TRBJ2-5, the V gene TRBV4-1, with 8 bases aligning to TRBD1. CDR1 MGHRA and CDR2 YSYEKL come from the germline V gene. The CDR3 has 14 residues. Germline trimming cut 3 bases from V and 5 bases from J; bases unmatched to any gene: 5. The CDR3 DNA sequence: TGCGCCAGCAGCCACGTGACAGGGGTTGAGACCCAGTACTTC. Amino acids: CASSHVTGVETQYF.

This clonotype was detected ten times or more. The V and J genes are TRBV15 and TRBJ2-7; the D is unclear. The V gene lost 0 bases and the J gene lost 3 bases, with 6 bases spanning the gap. Looked up from germline, CDR1 is LNHNV and CDR2 is YYDKDF (reference sequence). This CDR3 has 13 residues. CDR3 loop: CATSRDPGYEQYF. CDR3 bases: TGTGCCACCAGCAGAGATCCCGGCTACGAGCAGTACTTC.

This clonotype has more than one count but fewer than ten. The chain recombines TRBV28 with TRBJ2-7; 8 nucleotides line up with TRBD1. Germline V lookup: CDR1 MDHEN, CDR2 SYDVKM. With 3 bases clipped from V and 4 bases from J, the junction kept 8 bases outside the gene matches. The CDR3 has 15 residues. CDR3 region: CASSLRTGGLYEQYF. The CDR3, as DNA: TGTGCCAGCAGTTTGAGAACAGGGGGTCTATACGAGCAGTACTTC.

A few counts support this clonotype. The chain recombines TRBV12-5 with TRBJ1-6; D is undetermined. The V end lost 1 base, the J end lost 7 bases, and 5 bases lay between the germline ends. Germline CDR1 and CDR2: LGHNT and FRNRAP. The CDR3 runs 13 residues. The CDR3 loop reads CASGLGVNSPLHF. In DNA form, the CDR3 reads TGTGCTAGTGGTTTGGGGGTGAATTCACCCCTCCACTTT.

This clonotype was counted only a few times. This chain uses TRBV10-3 with TRBJ2-6; D possibly corresponds to TRBD1 (6 bases). This CDR3 is built from 15 residues. Trimming shortened V by 6 bases and J by 0 bases, and 9 bases separated the two germline ends. Germline V CDR1 and CDR2: ENHRY, SYGVKD. CDR3 DNA sequence: TGTGCCATCAGCCCAGGGGCCTCTGGGGCCAACGTCCTGACTTTC. As protein: CAISPGASGANVLTF.

At least ten counts were recorded for this clonotype. V usage is TRBV5-5 and J usage is TRBJ1-2; unclear D gene. Looked up from germline, CDR1 is SGHKS and CDR2 is YYEKEE (reference sequence). The CDR3 is 13 amino acids. The germline V and J ends were trimmed by 0 bases and 4 bases, with 7 bases remaining between them. The CDR3, as DNA: TGTGCCAGCAGCTTGGACGGAGCCTATGGCTACACCTTC. Translation: CASSLDGAYGYTF.

J is TRBJ2-2 and V is TRBV20-1, with D perhaps matching TRBD1 (6 bases). V was clipped by 2 bases and J by 1 base, with 8 bases between them. There are 14 residues in the CDR3. Germline V gene data show CDR1 as DFQATT and CDR2 as SNEGSKA (reference sequence). The CDR3 here is CSARSDRNTGELFF. As DNA, the CDR3 is TGCAGTGCTAGATCGGACAGGAACACCGGGGAGCTGTTTTTT.

The chain carries TRBV5-1 and TRBJ2-2; 9 positions match TRBD2. This CDR3 has 13 amino acids. Trimming at V came to 9 bases and at J to 4 bases, leaving 4 bases not matched to a gene. Per the germline V gene, CDR1 is SGHRS and CDR2 is YFSETQ. CDR3 amino acids: CATAAGGTGELFF. For the CDR3, the DNA is TGCGCCACAGCAGCGGGAGGCACCGGGGAGCTGTTTTTT.

This clonotype was recorded a few times. The V gene is TRBV12-5, the J gene TRBJ2-1, with unresolved D. The V gene's germline CDR1 is LGHNT and CDR2 FRNRAP. V shed 0 bases and J shed 9 bases, with 9 bases lying between them. This CDR3 has 13 amino acids. The CDR3 loop is CASGLVGLSEQFF. CDR3 nucleotide sequence: TGTGCTAGTGGTTTGGTCGGTTTGAGTGAGCAGTTCTTC.

The rearrangement links TRBV7-6 to TRBJ2-7; no clear D. The CDR3 has 13 amino acids. Germline assignment: CDR1 SGHVS and CDR2 FNYEAQ. V was clipped by 1 base and J by 6 bases, with 10 bases between them. CDR3 in DNA: TGTGCCAGCAGCTTAGTCAGGCCGGGCGAGCAGTACTTC. This codes for CASSLVRPGEQYF.

Written as DNA, the CDR3 is TGCAGCCTGACCGATCTTAGCGGGGCCCAAGAGACCCAGTACTTC. It encodes CSLTDLSGAQETQYF. The genes are TRBV20-1 and TRBJ2-5, with TRBD2 matching over 8 bases. The CDR3 is 15 amino acids. Germline assignment: CDR1 DFQATT and CDR2 SNEGSKA (reference sequence).

The chain combines TRBV5-1 with TRBJ1-1; tentatively, D is TRBD1 (5 bases). This CDR3 has 15 amino acids. Germline values: CDR1 SGHRS, CDR2 YFSETQ. Trimming cost V 4 bases and J 2 bases, with 15 bases left between them. The DNA of the CDR3 is TGCGCCAGCAGCCCGCTGACAGCCCTAAACACTGAAGCTTTCTTT. This sequence encodes CASSPLTALNTEAFF.